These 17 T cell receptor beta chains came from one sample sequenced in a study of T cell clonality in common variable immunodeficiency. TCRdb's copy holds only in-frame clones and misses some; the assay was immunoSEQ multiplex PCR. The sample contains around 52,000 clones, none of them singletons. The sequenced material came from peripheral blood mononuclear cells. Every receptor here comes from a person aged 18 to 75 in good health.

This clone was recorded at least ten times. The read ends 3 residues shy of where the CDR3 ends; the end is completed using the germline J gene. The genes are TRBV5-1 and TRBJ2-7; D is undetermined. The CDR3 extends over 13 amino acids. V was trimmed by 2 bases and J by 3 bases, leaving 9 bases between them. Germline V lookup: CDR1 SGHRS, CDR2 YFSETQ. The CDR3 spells CASSFQRGYEQYF. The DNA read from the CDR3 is TGCGCCAGCAGCTTCCAAAGAGGCTACGAG.

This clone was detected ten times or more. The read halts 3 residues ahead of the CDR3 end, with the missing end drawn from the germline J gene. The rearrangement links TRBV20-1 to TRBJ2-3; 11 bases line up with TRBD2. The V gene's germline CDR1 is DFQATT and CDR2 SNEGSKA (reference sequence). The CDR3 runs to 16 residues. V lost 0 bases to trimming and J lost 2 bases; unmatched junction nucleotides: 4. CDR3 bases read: TGCAGTGCTAGAGACGGGACTAGCGGTCTCACAGATACG. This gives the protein CSARDGTSGLTDT. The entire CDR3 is CSARDGTSGLTDTQYF.

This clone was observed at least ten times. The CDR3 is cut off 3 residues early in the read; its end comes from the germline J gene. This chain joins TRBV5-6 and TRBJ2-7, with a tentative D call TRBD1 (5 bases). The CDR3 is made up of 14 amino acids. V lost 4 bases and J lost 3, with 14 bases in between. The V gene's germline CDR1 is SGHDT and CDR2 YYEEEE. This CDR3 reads CASSTGHEYYEQYF. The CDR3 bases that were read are TGTGCCAGCAGCACCGGACATGAATACTACGAG. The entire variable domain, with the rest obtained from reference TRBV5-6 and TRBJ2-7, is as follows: DAGVTQSPTHLIKTRGQQVTLRCSPKSGHDTVSWYQQALGQGPQFIFQYYEEEERQRGNFPDRFSGHQFPNYSSELNVNALLLGDSALYLCASSTGHEYYEQYFGPGTRLTVT.

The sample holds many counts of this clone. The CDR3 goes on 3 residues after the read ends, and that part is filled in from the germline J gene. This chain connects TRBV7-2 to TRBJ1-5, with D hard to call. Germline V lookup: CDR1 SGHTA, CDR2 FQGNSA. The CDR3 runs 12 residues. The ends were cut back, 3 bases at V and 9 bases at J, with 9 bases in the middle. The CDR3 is CASSFLRGPQHF. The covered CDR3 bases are TGTGCCAGCAGCTTTCTTCGGGGGCCC.

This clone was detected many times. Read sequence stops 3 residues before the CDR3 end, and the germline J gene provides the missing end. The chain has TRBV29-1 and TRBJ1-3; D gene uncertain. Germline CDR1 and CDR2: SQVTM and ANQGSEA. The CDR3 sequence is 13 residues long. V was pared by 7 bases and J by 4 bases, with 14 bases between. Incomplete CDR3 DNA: TGCAGCGCGGCGGGAGGAAGAGGAAACACC. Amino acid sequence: CSAAGGRGNT. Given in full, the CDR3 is CSAAGGRGNTIYF.

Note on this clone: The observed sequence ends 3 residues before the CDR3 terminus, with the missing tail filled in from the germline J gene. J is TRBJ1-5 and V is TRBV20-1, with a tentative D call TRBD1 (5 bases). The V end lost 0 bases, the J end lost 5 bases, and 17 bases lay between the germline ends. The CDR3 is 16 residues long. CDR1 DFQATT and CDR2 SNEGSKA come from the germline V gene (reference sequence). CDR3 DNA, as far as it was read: TGCAGTGCTAGAGAAAGGCCGCAGGGAGGTGATCAGCCC. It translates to CSARERPQGGDQP. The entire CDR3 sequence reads CSARERPQGGDQPQHF.

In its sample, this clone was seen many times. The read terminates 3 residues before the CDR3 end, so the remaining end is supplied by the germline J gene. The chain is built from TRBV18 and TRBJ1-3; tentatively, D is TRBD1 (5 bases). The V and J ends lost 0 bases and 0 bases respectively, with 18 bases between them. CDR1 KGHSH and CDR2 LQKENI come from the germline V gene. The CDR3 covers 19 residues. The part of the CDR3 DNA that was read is TGTGCCAGCTCACCACCGGGGAGGACAAAACCTCTCTCTGGAAACACC. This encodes CASSPPGRTKPLSGNT. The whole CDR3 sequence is CASSPPGRTKPLSGNTIYF.

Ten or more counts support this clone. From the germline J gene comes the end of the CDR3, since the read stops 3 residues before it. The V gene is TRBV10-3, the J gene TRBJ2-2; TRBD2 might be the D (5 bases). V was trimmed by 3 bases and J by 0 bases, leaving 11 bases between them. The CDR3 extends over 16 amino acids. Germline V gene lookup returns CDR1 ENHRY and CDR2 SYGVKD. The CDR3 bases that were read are TGTGCCATCAGTGAAAGACTACCGGCGAACACCGGGGAG. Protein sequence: CAISERLPANTGE. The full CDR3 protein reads CAISERLPANTGELFF.

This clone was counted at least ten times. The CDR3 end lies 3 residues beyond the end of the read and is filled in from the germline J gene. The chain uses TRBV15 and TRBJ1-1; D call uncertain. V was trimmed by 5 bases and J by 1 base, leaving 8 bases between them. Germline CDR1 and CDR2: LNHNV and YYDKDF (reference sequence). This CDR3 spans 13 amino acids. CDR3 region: CATSGTENTEAFF. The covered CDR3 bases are TGTGCCACCAGCGGAACAGAGAACACTGAA. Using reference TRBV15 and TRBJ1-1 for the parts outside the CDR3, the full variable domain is DAMVIQNPRYQVTQFGKPVTLSCSQTLNHNVMYWYQQKSSQAPKLLFHYYDKDFNNEADTPDNFQSRRPNTSFCFLDIRSPGLGDTAMYLCATSGTENTEAFFGQGTRLTVV.

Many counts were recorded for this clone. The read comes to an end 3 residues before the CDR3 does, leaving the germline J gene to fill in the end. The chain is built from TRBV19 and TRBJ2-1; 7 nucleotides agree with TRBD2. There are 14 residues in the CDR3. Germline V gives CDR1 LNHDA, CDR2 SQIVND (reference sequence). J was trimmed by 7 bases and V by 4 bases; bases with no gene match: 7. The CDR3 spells CASSSGGFSNEQFF. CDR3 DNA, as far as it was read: TGTGCCAGTAGTAGCGGGGGATTTAGTAATGAG.

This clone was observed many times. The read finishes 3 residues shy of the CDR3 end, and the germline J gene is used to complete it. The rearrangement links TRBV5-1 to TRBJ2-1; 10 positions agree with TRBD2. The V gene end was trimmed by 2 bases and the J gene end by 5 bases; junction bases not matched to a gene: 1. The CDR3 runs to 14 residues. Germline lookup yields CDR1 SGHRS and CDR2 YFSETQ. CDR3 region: CASSLSGRDNEQFF. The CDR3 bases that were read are TGCGCCAGCAGCTTAAGCGGGAGGGACAATGAG.

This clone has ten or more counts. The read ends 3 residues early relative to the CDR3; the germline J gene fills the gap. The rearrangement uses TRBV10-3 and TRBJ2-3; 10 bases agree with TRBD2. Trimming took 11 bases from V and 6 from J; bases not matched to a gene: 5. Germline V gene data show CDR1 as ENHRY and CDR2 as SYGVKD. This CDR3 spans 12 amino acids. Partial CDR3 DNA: TGTGCCGCCACTAGCGGGAAGGATACG. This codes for CAATSGKDT. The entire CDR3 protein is CAATSGKDTQYF.

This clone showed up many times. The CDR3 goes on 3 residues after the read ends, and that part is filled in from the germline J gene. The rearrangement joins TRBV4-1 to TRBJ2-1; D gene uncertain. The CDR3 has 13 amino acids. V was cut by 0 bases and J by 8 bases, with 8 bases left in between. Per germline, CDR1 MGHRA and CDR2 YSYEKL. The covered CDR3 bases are TGCGCCAGCAGCCAAGAATCCGTTCATGAG. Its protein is CASSQESVHE. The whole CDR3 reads CASSQESVHEQFF.

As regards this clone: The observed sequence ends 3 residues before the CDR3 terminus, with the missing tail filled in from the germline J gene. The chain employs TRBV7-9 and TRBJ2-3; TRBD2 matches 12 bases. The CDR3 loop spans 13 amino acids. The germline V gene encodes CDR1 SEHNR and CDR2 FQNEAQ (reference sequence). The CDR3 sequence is CASEGLAGFPQYF. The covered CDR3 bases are TGTGCCAGCGAAGGACTAGCGGGATTCCCG.

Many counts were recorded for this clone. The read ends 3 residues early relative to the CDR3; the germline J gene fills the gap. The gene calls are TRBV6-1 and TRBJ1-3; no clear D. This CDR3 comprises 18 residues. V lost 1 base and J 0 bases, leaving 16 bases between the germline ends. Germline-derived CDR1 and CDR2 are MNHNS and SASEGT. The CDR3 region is CASSEVRRNLFSGNTIYF. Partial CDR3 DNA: TGTGCCAGCAGTGAAGTGAGGCGGAATCTTTTCTCTGGAAACACC.

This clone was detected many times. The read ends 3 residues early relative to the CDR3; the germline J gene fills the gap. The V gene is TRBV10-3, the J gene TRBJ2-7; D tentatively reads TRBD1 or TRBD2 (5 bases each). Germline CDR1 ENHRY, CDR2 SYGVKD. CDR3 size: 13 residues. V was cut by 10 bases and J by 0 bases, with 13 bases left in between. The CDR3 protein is CASSGQGSYEQYF. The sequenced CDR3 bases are TGTGCCAGCAGCGGTCAGGGCTCCTACGAG.

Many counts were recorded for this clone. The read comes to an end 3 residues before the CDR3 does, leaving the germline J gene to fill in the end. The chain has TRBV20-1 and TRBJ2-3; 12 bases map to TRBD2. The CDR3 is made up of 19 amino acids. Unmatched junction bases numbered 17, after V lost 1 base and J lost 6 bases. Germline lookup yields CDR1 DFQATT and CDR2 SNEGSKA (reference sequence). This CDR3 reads CSARATSGSPTKEFDTQYF. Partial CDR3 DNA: TGCAGTGCTAGAGCGACTAGCGGGAGTCCCACAAAAGAGTTTGATACG.